This T cell receptor beta chain derives from a study of Graves' ophthalmopathy and Graves' hyperthyroidism. Background on the study: Samples of peripheral blood were obtained at initial diagnosis, prior to treatment of any kind.

V was pared by 4 bases and J by 3 bases, with 8 bases of the junction left unmatched. The CDR3 is 15 amino acids. CDR1 is MNHEY and CDR2 is SVGAGI in the germline V gene. Study findings and constraints: Clonotypes were expanded in thyroid at above 0.001 frequency, and most also appeared in blood. Forecasting of ophthalmopathy progression by the model achieved 70.59% sensitivity and 72% to 85% specificity.

With respect to this clonotype: The target antigen is unknown.

Scientists amplified the TCR beta CDR3 regions from RNA transcripts. Second-round multiplex PCR came after first-round RT-PCR with HTBI primers. TCRdb processed the multiplex PCR reads anew with MiXCR; each CDR3 protein has one entry. The table shows some 410,000 distinct CDR3 sequences, with over 20% occurring only once. PBMCs had their origin in fresh peripheral blood (approximately 10 ml). The J gene is TRBJ2-7, the V gene TRBV6-5; 8 bases are shared with TRBD1. This clonotype originated in a woman younger than 35 with stable Graves' hyperthyroidism. The sample was peripheral blood. For the CDR3, the DNA is TGTGCCAGCAGTTCGACAGGGGAACGGGGCTACGAGCAGTACTTC. Residues: CASSSTGERGYEQYF.